This TCR beta chain was sequenced during a study of shared clonotypes between healthy human individuals. The CDR3 runs 18 residues. Germline-derived CDR1 and CDR2 are ENHRY and SYGVKD. With 8 bases clipped from V and 3 bases from J, the junction kept 19 bases outside the gene matches. Notes on the study in general: Depth of sequencing was expected to influence donor clonotype sharing. Sampling involved blood alone; tissue repertoires likely differ.

Deep was the level at which the assay was run. TCRdb's table, derived via immunoSEQ multiplex PCR, lists solely in-frame clones and lacks some. The profile shows 2 million to 3 million clones, approximately 94% of them singletons. As to this clone: Its target is unknown.

The chain joins TRBV10-3 to TRBJ2-1; 7 bases line up with TRBD2. Sequencing was performed on naive CD4+ T cells from PBMCs. Documented subset: CD45RA+ positively selected. This receptor was taken from a man aged 18 to 30 in good health. Some clones in this sample may be carry-over from other donors' samples. CDR3: CAISGGDRGKAHYNEQFF. The CDR3, as DNA: TGTGCCATCTCTGGGGGGGATCGAGGTAAGGCCCACTACAATGAGCAGTTCTTC.